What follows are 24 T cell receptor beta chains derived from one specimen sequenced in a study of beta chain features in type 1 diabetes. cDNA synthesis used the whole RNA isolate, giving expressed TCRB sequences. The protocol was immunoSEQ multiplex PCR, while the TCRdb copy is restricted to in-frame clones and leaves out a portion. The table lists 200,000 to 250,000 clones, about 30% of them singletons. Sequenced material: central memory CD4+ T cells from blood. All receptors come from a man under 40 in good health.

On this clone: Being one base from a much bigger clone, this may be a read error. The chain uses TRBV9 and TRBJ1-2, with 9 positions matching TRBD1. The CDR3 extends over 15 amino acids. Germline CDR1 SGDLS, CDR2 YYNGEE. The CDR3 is CASIVSGQGKDGYTF. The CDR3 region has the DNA TGTGCCAGCATCGTATCGGGACAGGGAAAGGATGGCTACACCTTC.

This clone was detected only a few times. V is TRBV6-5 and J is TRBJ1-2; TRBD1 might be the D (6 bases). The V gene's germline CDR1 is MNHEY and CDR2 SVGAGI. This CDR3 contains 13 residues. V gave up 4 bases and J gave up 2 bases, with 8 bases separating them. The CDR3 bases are TGTGCCAGCAGTTCAGGGGCCAACTATGGCTACACCTTC. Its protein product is CASSSGANYGYTF.

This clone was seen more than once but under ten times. DNA of the CDR3: TGTGCCACCTCGACAGGACGGGGCACAGATACGCAGTATTTT. Its translation: CATSTGRGTDTQYF. The chain is built from TRBV6-6 and TRBJ2-3, with D perhaps matching TRBD1 (6 bases). V gave up 10 bases and J gave up 1 base, with 15 bases separating them. CDR1 is MNHNY and CDR2 is SVGAGI in the germline V gene (reference sequence). There are 14 residues in the CDR3.

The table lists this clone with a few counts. The CDR3 bases are TGTGCCAGCAGTGTTGTAAGCAGACAAGAGACCCAGTACTTC. Translating gives CASSVVSRQETQYF. V usage is TRBV6-5 and J usage is TRBJ2-5; D gene ambiguous. Trimming left V 5 bases short and J 2 bases short, with 12 bases between. Germline CDR1 and CDR2: MNHEY and SVGAGI. This CDR3 comprises 14 residues.

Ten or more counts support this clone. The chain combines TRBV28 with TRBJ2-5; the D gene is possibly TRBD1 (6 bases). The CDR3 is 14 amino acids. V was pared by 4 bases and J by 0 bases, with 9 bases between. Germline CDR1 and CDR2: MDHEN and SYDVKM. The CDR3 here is CASSSGTYQETQYF. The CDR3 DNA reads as TGTGCCAGCAGTTCTGGGACATACCAAGAGACCCAGTACTTC.

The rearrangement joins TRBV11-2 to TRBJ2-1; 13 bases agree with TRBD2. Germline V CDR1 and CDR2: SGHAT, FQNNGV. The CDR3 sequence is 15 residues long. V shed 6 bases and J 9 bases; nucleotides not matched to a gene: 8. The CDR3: CASRPTSGGAGEQFF. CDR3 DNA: TGTGCCAGCAGACCCACTAGCGGGGGGGCAGGTGAGCAGTTCTTC.

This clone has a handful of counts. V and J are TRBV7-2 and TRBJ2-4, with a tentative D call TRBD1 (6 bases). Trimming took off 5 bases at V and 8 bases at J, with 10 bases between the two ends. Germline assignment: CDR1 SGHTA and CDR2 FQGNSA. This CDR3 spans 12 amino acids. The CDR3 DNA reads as TGTGCCAGCAGCCCACAGGGTGACATTCAGTACTTC. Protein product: CASSPQGDIQYF.

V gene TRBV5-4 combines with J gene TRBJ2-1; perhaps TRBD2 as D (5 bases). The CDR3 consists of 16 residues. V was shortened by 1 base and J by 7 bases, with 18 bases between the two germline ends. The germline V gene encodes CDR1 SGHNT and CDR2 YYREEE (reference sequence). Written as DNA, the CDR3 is TGTGCCAGCAGCTTGCCTCTAGGAGGCCCAAGAAATGAGCAGTTCTTC. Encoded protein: CASSLPLGGPRNEQFF.

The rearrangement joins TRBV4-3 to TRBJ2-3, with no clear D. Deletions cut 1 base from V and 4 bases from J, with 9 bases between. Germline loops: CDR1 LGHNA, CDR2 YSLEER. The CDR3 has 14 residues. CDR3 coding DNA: TGCGCCAGCAGCCAAGTTCGGTCGTCAGATACGCAGTATTTT. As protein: CASSQVRSSDTQYF.

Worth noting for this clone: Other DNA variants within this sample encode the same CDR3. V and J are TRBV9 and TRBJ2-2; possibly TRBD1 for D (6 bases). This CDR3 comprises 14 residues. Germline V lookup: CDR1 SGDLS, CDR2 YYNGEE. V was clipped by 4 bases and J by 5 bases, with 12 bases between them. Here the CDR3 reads CASSPIGQTGELFF. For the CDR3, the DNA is TGTGCCAGCAGCCCAATTGGACAGACCGGGGAGCTGTTTTTT. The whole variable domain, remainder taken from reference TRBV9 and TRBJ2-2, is DSGVTQTPKHLITATGQRVTLRCSPRSGDLSVYWYQQSLDQGLQFLIQYYNGEERAKGNILERFSAQQFPDLHSELNLSSLELGDSALYFCASSPIGQTGELFFGEGSRLTVL.

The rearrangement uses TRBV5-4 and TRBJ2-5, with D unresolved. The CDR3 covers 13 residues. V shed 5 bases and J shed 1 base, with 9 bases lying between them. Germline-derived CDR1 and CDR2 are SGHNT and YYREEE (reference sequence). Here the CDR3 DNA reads TGTGCCAGCAGACCGGCCTCCCAAGAGACCCAGTACTTC. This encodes CASRPASQETQYF.

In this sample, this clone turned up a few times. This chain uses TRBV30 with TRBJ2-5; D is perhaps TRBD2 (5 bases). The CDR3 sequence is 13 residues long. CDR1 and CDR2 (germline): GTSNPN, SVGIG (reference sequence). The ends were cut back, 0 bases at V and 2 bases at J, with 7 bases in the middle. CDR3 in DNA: TGTGCCTGGAGTGTACTAGTACAAGAGACCCAGTACTTC. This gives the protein CAWSVLVQETQYF. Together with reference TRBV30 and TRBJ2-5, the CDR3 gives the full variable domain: SQTIHQWPATLVQPVGSPLSLECTVEGTSNPNLYWYRQAAGRGLQLLFYSVGIGQISSEVPQNLSASRPQDRQFILSSKKLLLSDSGFYLCAWSVLVQETQYFGPGTRLLVL.

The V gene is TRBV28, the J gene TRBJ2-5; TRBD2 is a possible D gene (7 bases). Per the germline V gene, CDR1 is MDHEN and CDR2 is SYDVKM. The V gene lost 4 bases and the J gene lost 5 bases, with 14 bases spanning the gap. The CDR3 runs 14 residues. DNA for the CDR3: TGTGCCAGCAGTTCCCCTGGGGGGGCCGAGACCCAGTACTTC. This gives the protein CASSSPGGAETQYF.

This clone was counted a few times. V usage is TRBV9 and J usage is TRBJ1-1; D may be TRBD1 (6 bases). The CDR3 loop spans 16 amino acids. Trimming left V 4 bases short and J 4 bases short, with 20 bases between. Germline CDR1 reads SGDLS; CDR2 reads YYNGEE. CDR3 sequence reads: CASSLGTPTVGTEAFF. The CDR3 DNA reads TGTGCCAGCAGCTTAGGGACACCTACGGTCGGCACTGAAGCTTTCTTT.

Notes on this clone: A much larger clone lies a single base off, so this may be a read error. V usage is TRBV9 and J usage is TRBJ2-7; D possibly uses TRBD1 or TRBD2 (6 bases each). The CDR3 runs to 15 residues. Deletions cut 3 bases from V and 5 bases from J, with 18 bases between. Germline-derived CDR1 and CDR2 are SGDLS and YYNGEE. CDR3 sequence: CASSGGALDTHEQYF. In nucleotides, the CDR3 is TGTGCCAGCAGCGGGGGGGCCCTGGACACACACGAGCAGTACTTC. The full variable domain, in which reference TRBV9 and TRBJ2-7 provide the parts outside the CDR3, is DSGVTQTPKHLITATGQRVTLRCSPRSGDLSVYWYQQSLDQGLQFLIQYYNGEERAKGNILERFSAQQFPDLHSELNLSSLELGDSALYFCASSGGALDTHEQYFGPGTRLTVT.

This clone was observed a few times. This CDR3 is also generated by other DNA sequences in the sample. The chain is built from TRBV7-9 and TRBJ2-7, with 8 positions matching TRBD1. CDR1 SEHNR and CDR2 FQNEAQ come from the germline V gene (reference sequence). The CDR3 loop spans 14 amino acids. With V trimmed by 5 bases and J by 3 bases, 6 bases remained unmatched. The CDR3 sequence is CASSPTTGVYEQYF. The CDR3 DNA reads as TGTGCCAGCAGCCCAACGACAGGGGTCTACGAGCAGTACTTC.

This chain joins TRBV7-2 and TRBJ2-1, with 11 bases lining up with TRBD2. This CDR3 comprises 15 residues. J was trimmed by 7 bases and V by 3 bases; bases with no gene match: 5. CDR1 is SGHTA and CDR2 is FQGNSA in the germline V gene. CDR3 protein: CASSFTSGSWNEQFF. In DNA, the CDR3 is TGTGCCAGCAGCTTTACTAGCGGGAGTTGGAATGAGCAGTTCTTC.

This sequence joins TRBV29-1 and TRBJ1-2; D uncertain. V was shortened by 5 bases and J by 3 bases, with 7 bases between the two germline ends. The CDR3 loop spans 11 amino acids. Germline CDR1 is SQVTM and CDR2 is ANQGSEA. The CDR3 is CSVRLDYGYTF. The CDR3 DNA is TGCAGCGTTAGACTGGACTATGGCTACACCTTC.

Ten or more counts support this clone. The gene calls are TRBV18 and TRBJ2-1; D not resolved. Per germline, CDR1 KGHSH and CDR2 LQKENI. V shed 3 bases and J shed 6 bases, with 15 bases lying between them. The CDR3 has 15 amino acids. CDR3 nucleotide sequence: TGTGCCAGCTCACCCCACGGCGGCCGACTCAATGAGCAGTTCTTC. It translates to CASSPHGGRLNEQFF.

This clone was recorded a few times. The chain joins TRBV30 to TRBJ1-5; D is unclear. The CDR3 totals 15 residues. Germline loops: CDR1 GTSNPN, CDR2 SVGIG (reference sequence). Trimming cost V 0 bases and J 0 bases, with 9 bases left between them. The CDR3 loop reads CAWSVGSPSNQPQHF. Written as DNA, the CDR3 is TGTGCCTGGAGTGTTGGGAGTCCTAGCAATCAGCCCCAGCATTTT.

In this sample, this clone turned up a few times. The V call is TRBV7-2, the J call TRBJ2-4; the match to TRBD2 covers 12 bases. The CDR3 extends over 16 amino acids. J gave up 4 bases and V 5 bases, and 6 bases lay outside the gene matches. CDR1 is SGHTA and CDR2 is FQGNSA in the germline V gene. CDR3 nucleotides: TGTGCCAGCAGCGGGACTAGCGGGTTGGAAAAAAACATTCAGTACTTC. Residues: CASSGTSGLEKNIQYF.

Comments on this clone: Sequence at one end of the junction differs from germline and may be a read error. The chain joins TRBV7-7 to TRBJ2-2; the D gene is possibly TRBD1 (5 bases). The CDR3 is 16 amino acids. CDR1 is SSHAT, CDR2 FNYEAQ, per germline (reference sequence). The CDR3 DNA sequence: TGTGCCAGCACCCCCACGGCAGGGTTGAACAGCGGGGAGCTGTTTTTT. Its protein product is CASTPTAGLNSGELFF.

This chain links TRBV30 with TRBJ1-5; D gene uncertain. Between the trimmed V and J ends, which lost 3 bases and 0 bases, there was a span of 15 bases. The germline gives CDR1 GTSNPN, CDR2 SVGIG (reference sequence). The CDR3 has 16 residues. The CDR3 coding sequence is TGTGCCTGGAGCACTACTCGCAGCCTTAGCAATCAGCCCCAGCATTTT. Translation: CAWSTTRSLSNQPQHF.

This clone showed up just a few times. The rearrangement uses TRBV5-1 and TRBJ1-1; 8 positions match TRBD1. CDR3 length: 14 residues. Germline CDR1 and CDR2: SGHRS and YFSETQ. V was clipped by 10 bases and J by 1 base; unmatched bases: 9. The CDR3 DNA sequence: TGCGCCTCCAAGTCGGGGACAGGGAACACTGAAGCTTTCTTT. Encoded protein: CASKSGTGNTEAFF.